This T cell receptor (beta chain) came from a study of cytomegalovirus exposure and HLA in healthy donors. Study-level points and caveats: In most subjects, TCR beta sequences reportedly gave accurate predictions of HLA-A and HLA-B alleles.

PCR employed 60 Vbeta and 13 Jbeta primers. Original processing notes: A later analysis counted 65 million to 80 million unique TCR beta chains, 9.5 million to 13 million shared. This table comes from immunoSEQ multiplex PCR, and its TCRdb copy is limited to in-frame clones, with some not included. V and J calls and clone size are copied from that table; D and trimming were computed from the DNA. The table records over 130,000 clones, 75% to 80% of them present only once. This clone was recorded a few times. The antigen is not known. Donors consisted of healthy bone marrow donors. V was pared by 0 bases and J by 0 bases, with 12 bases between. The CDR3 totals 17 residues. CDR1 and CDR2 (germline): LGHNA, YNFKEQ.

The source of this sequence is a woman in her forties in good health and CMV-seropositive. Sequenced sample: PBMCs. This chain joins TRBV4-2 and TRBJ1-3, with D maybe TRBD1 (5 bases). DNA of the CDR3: TGTGCCAGCAGCCAAGATGGCGGGGGTAGCTCTGGAAACACCATATATTTT. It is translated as CASSQDGGGSSGNTIYF.